This TCR beta chain appears in the sequencing data of a study of T-cell reconstitution after alpha-beta-depleted transplantation in children. This sample's TCRbeta library carried unique molecular identifier barcodes. TCRdb reprocessed the PCR reads via MiXCR and lists one record per CDR3 protein. The top ten hold more than 30% of the sample, which has around 45,000 distinct CDR3 sequences, around 53% seen once. V gave up 2 bases and J gave up 3 bases, with 4 bases separating them. Looked up from germline, CDR1 is MNHEY and CDR2 is SVGEGT. This CDR3 has 13 residues. This specimen was peripheral blood, taken before TCRalphabeta/CD19-depleted stem cell transplant. J is TRBJ1-4 and V is TRBV6-2 or TRBV6-3; D is unresolved. The origin of this receptor is a boy under three years old with SCID, due to receive a stem cell transplant. The CDR3 DNA reads TGTGCCAGCAGTTACGTCGCTAATGAAAAACTGTTTTTT. It encodes CASSYVANEKLFF.